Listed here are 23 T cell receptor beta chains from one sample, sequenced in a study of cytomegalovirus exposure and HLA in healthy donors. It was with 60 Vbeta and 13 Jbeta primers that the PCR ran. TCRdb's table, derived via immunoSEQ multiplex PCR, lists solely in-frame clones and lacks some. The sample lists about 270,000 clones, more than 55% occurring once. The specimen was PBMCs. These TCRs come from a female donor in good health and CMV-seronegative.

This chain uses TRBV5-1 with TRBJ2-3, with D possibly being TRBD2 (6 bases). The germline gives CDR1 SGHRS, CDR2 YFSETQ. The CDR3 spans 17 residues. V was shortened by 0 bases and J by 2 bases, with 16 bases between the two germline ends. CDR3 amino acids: CASSLAPAWDFTDTQYF. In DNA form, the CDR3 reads TGCGCCAGCAGCTTGGCTCCCGCCTGGGACTTCACAGATACGCAGTATTTT.

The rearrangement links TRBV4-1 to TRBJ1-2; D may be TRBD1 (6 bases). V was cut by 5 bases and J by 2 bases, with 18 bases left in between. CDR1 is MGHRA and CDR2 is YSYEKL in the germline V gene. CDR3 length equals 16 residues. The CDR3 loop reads CASSFLWTEENYGYTF. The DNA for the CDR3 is TGCGCCAGCAGCTTTTTATGGACAGAAGAGAACTATGGCTACACCTTC.

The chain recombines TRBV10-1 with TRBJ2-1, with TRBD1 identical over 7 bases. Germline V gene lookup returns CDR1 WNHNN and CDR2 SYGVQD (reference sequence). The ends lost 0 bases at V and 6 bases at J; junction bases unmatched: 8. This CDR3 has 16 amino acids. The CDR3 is CASSESRDSWTNEQFF. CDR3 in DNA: TGCGCCAGCAGTGAGTCCCGGGACAGTTGGACCAATGAGCAGTTCTTC.

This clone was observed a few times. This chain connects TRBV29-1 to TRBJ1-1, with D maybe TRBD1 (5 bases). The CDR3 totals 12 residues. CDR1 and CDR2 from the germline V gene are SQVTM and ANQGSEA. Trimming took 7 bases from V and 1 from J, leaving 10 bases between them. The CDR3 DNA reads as TGCAGCGGGGGACTGTCGAACACTGAAGCTTTCTTT. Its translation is CSGGLSNTEAFF.

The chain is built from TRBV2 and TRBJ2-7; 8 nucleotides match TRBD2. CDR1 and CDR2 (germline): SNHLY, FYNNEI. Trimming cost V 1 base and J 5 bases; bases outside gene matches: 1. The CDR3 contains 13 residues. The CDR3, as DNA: TGTGCCAGCAGTGAAGGGCGGGGGGACGAGCAGTACTTC. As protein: CASSEGRGDEQYF.

CDR3 amino acids: CASSLLSGTDTQYF. The CDR3 coding sequence is TGTGCCAGCAGCTTATTGTCCGGGACAGATACGCAGTATTTT. The chain combines TRBV11-1 with TRBJ2-3; D ambiguous. The CDR3 is 14 amino acids. V dropped 2 bases and J dropped 3 bases, with 9 bases sitting between them. Germline V gene lookup returns CDR1 SGHAT and CDR2 FQDESV (reference sequence).

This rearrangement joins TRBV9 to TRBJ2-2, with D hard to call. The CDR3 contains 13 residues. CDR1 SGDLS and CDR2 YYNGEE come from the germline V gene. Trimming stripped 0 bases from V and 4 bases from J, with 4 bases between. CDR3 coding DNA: TGTGCCAGCAGCGTAGACGGCACCGGGGAGCTGTTTTTT. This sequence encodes CASSVDGTGELFF.

CDR3 sequence reads: CASSDRGKVGQYF. The CDR3 DNA sequence: TGTGCCAGCAGCGACAGGGGGAAGGTAGGGCAGTACTTC. The V and J genes are TRBV6-1 and TRBJ2-7; 9 bases are shared with TRBD1. V lost 6 bases to trimming and J lost 9 bases; unmatched junction nucleotides: 9. The CDR3 has 13 amino acids. Germline CDR1 and CDR2: MNHNS and SASEGT.

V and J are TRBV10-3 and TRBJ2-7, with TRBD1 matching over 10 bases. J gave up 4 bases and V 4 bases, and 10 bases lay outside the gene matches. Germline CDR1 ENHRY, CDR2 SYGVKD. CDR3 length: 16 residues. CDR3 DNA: TGTGCCATCAGTGGACTGACAGGGGGCGTTCGGTACGAGCAGTACTTC. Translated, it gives CAISGLTGGVRYEQYF.

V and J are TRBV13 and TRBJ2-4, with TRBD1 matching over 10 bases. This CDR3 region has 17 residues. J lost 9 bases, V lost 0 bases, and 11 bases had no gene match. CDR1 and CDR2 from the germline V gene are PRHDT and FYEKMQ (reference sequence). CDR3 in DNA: TGTGCCAGCAGCTTAGGGGGACAGGGGCTAAGGCGGGGCATTCAGTACTTC. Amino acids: CASSLGGQGLRRGIQYF.

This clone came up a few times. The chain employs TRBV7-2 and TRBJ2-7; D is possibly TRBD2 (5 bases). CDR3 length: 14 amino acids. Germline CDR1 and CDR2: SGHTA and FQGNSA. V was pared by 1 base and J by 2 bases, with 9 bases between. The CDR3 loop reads CASSLVGKAYEQYF. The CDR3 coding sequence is TGTGCCAGCAGCTTAGTCGGGAAGGCCTACGAGCAGTACTTC.

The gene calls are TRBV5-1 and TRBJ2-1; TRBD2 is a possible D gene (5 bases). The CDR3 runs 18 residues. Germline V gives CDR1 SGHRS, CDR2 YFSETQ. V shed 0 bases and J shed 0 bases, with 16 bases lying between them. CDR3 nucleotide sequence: TGCGCCAGCAGCTTGGCCGTCAGCGGACCGAGCTCCTACAATGAGCAGTTCTTC. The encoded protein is CASSLAVSGPSSYNEQFF.

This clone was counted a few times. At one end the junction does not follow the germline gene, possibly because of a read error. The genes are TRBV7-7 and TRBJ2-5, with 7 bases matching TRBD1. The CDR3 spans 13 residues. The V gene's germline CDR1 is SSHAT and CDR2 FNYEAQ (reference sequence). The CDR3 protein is CASSLGQQETQYF. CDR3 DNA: TGTGCTAGCAGCTTGGGACAGCAAGAGACCCAGTACTTC.

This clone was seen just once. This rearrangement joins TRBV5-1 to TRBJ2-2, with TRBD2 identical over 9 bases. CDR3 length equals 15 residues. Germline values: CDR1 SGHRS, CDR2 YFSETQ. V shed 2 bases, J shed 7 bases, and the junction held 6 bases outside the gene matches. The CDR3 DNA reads TGCGCCAGCAGCTTTTTAGCGGGAGCGAGCGGGGAGCTGTTTTTT. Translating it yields CASSFLAGASGELFF. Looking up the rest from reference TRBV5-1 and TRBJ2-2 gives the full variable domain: KAGVTQTPRYLIKTRGQQVTLSCSPISGHRSVSWYQQTPGQGLQFLFEYFSETQRNKGNFPGRFSGRQFSNSRSEMNVSTLELGDSALYLCASSFLAGASGELFFGEGSRLTVL.

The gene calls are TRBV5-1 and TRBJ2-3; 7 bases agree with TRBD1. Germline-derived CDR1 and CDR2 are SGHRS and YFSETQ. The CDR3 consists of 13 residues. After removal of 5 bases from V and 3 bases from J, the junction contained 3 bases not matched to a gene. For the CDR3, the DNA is TGCGCCAGCAGAGACAGGGAAACAGATACGCAGTATTTT. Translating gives CASRDRETDTQYF.

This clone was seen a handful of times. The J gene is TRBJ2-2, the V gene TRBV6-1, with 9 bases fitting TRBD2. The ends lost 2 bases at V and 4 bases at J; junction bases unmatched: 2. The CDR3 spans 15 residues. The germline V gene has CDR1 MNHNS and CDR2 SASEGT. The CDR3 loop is CASSEFSGSTGELFF. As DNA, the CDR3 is TGTGCCAGCAGTGAATTTAGCGGGAGCACCGGGGAGCTGTTTTTT.

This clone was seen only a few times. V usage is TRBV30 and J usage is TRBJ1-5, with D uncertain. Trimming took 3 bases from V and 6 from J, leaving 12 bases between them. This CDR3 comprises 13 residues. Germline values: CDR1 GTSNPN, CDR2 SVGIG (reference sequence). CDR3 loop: CAWRELPGQPQHF. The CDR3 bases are TGTGCCTGGAGGGAGCTTCCCGGTCAGCCCCAGCATTTT.

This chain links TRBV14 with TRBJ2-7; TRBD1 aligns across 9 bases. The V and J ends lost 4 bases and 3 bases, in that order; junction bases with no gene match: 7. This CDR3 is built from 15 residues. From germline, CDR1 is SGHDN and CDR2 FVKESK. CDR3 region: CASSPLQGAYYEQYF. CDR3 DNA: TGTGCCAGCAGCCCTCTACAGGGGGCTTACTACGAGCAGTACTTC.

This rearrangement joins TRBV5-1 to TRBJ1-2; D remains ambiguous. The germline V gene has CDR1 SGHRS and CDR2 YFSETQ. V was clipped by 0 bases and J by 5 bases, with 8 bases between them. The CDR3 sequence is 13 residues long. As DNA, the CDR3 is TGCGCCAGCAGCTTGGCAGACAAGTATGGCTACACCTTC. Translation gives CASSLADKYGYTF.

The CDR3 DNA follows: TGTGCCAGCAGCACTGGGAGCTACTATGGCTACACCTTC. Protein product: CASSTGSYYGYTF. The V and J genes are TRBV7-9 and TRBJ1-2; no firm D call. CDR1 is SEHNR and CDR2 is FQNEAQ in the germline V gene (reference sequence). The V end was cut by 5 bases, the J end by 3 bases, with 10 bases between. The CDR3 spans 13 residues.

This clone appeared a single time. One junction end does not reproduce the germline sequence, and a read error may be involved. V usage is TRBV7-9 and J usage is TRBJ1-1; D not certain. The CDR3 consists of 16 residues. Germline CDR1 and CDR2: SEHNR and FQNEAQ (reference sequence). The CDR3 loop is CSSSLARPAGSTEAFF. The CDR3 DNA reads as TGTTCCAGCAGCTTAGCGCGGCCTGCTGGATCCACTGAAGCTTTCTTT.

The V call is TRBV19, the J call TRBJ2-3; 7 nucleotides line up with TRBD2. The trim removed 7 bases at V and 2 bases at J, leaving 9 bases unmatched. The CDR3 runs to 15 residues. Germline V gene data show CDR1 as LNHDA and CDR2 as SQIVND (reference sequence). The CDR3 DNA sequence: TGTGCCAGTACTCCAAGCGGGGCCCACACAGATACGCAGTATTTT. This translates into CASTPSGAHTDTQYF.

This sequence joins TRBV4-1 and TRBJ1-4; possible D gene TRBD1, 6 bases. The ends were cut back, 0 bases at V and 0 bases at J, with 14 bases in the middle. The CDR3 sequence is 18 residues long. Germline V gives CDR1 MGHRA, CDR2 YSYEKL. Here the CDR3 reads CASSQDPPAGATNEKLFF. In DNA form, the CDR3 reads TGCGCCAGCAGCCAAGATCCACCCGCAGGGGCAACTAATGAAAAACTGTTTTTT.